This section outlines one T cell receptor (beta chain) sequence together with its context. Its cognate antigen has yet to be identified. Nothing much larger sits one base from this clone, and base qualities are not available. The data stem from a study of blood T cells in healthy people across ages (dated by TCRdb to about 2015). Looking at the study overall: In model experiments, template switching captured about one uniquely barcoded TCR beta cDNA molecule for every two T cells. Using deep sequencing normalized with unique cDNA molecular identifiers, the study measured how TCR beta repertoire diversity changes with age. To avoid experimental bias, donors of different ages were randomly spread across the sequencing lanes. For two donors (one aged 18 to 29 and one aged 80 or older), the study analyzed two additional independent replicas of 1 million unique cDNA reads from the same blood draw. Donors were grouped into four age groups: young (average roughly 17 years), middle-aged (around 39), aged (around 60) and long-lived (82). General conclusions and limits of the study: The CMV infection status of donors was not known, potentially confounding age-related changes in expanded clonotypes. Estimates of total diversity based on one million sequenced T cells were considered lower bounds and underestimates. Conclusive comparison of naive and antigen-experienced compartments was prevented by the profiling of bulk unsorted PBMCs. A strong correlation was found between observed TCR beta diversity and the percentage of naive T cells measured by flow cytometry. Compared with the aged group, more naive CD4+ T cells, fewer expanded clones and increased TCR diversity were shown by the long-lived group, suggesting age selection. Observed TCR beta diversity per million T cells fell roughly linearly with age, and a significant reduction was already apparent by age approximately 41.

The 39 donors, aged about 6 to 95 years, were systemically healthy Caucasian individuals from Russia. Each donor gave roughly 11 milliliters of peripheral blood, drawn into EDTA-treated Vacutainer tubes. Ficoll-Paque density-gradient centrifugation was used to isolate PBMCs, with at least 6.5 million per sample. Total RNA, at least 6 micrograms per sample, was extracted from PBMCs with Trizol reagent. For every donor, flow cytometry on a PBMC aliquot measured the percentage of naive CD45RAhigh/CD27high T cells. Receptor amplification or capture employed 5' RACE. Data came from an Illumina HiSeq 2500. A second PCR of about 7 to 12 cycles was run with a J-beta primer mix and a sample-barcoded 5' primer. A template-switch 5' adaptor carrying 12 random nucleotides introduced a unique molecular identifier onto each TCR beta cDNA molecule. Each sample yielded at least 2.5 million CDR3-containing paired-end reads. First-strand cDNA synthesis was performed from all RNA using the Mint cDNA synthesis kit, with priming by a TRBC-specific oligonucleotide. Following uracil-DNA glycosylase treatment, all cDNA underwent a first 18-cycle PCR with the universal primers M1SS and BC2_uni_R. The paper's processing steps were these. For normalization, 1 million high-quality reads were randomly selected from each sample, with every read carrying a distinct molecular identifier. Reads sharing molecular identifiers were discarded rather than binned into consensus sequences. MiTCR, with a Q25 quality threshold and the strictest error-elimination algorithm, was used for CDR3 identification, clonotype clustering and error correction. A nonparametric unseen species model with Euler transformation was used to estimate lower-bound total TCR beta diversity. TCRdb passed the public sequencing reads through fastp at Q25 and MiXCR, retaining productive beta sequences. Under each unique CDR3 protein, matching rows form one entry showing the most common genes and DNA. The V and J calls here are based on TCRdb, not the publication. Across this sample there are 1.5 million to 2 million distinct CDR3 sequences, with roughly 50% seen only once. Less than 2.5% of the sample is taken by the ten largest.

Via the germline V gene, CDR1 is SGHTA and CDR2 FQGNSA. The V and J ends are trimmed by 5 bases and 8 bases, leaving 21 bases between them. From its cysteine to its phenylalanine, the CDR3 spans 15 amino acids. Only CDR3 DNA is held: 45 bases, read in frame from base 1. This TCR was recovered from a middle-aged woman in good health. The rearrangement joined TRBV7-2 to TRBJ1-2; no confident D gene assignment can be made. Sample: blood. The sequence in DNA is TGTGCCAGCAGCCCCACCCCGCAGCGACCTTGGGGCTACACCTTC. Protein translation: CASSPTPQRPWGYTF.